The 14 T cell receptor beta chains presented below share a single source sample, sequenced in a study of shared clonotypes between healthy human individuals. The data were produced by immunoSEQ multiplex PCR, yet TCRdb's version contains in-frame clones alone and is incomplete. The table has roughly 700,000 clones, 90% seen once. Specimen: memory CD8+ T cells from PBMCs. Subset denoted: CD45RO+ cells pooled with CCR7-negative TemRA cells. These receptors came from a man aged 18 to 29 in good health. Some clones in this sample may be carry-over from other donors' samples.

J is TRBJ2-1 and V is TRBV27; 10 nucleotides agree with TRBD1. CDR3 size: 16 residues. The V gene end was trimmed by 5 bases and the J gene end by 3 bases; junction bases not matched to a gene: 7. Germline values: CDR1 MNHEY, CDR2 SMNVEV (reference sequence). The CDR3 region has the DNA TGTGCCAGCAGTCCAAGACAGGGGGCGGACTACAATGAGCAGTTCTTC. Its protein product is CASSPRQGADYNEQFF.

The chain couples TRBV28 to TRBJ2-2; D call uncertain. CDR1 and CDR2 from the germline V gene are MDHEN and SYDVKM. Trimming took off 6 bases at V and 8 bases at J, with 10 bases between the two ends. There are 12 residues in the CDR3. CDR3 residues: CASRRLTGELFF. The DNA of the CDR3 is TGTGCCAGCAGAAGACTGACAGGGGAGCTGTTTTTT.

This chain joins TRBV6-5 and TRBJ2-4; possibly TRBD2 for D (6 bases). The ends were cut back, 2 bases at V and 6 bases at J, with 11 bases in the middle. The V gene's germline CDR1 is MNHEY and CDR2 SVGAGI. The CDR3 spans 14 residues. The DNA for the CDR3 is TGTGCCAGCAGTTACCGGGGTAGCGGAAACATTCAGTACTTC. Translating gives CASSYRGSGNIQYF.

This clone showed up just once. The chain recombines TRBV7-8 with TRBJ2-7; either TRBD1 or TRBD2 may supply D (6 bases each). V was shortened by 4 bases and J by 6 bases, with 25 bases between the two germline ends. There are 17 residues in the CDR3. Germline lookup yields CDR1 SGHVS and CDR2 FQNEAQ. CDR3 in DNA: TGTGCCAGCAGCTCCCCCCTCGTGGGCCAGGGGACTGGCGAGCAGTACTTC. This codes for CASSSPLVGQGTGEQYF. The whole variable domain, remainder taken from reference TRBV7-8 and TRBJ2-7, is GAGVSQSPRYKVAKRGQDVALRCDPISGHVSLFWYQQALGQGPEFLTYFQNEAQLDKSGLPSDRFFAERPEGSVSTLKIQRTQQEDSAVYLCASSSPLVGQGTGEQYFGPGTRLTVT.

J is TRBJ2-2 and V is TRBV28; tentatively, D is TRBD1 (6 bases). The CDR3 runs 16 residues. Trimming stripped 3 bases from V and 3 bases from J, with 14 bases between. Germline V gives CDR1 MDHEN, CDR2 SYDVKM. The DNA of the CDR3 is TGTGCCAGCAGTTTTGCAGGGACAATCCACACCGGGGAGCTGTTTTTT. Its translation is CASSFAGTIHTGELFF.

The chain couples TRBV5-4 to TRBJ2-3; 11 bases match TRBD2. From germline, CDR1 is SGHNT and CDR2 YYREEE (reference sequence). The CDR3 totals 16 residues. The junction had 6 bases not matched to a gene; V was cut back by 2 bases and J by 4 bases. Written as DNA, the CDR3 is TGTGCCAGCAGCTTACTAGCGGGGGTTGTTGCAGATACGCAGTATTTT. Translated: CASSLLAGVVADTQYF.

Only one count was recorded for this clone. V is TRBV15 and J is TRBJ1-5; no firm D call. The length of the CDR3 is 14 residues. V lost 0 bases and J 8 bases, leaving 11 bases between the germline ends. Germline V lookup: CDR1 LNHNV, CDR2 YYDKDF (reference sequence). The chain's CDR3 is CATSRDLSGKPQHF. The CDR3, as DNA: TGTGCCACCAGCAGAGATCTGTCAGGCAAGCCCCAGCATTTT.

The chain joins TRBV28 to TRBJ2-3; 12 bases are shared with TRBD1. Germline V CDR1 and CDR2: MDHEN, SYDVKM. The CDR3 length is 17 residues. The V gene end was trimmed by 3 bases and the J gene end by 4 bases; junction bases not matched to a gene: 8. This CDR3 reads CASSLFAGTGGPDTQYF. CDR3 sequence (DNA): TGTGCCAGCAGTTTGTTCGCCGGGACAGGGGGCCCAGATACGCAGTATTTT. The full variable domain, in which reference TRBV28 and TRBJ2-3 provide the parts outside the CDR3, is DVKVTQSSRYLVKRTGEKVFLECVQDMDHENMFWYRQDPGLGLRLIYFSYDVKMKEKGDIPEGYSVSREKKERFSLILESASTNQTSMYLCASSLFAGTGGPDTQYFGPGTRLTVL.

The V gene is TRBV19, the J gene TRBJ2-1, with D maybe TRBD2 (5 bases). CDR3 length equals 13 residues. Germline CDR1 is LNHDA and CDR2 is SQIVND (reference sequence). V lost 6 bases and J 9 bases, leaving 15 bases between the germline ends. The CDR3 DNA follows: TGTGCCAGTAGACCGACGCCGGCGGGTGAGCAGTTCTTC. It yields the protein CASRPTPAGEQFF. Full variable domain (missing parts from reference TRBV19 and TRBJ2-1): DGGITQSPKYLFRKEGQNVTLSCEQNLNHDAMYWYRQDPGQGLRLIYYSQIVNDFQKGDIAEGYSVSREKKESFPLTVTSAQKNPTAFYLCASRPTPAGEQFFGPGTRLTVL.

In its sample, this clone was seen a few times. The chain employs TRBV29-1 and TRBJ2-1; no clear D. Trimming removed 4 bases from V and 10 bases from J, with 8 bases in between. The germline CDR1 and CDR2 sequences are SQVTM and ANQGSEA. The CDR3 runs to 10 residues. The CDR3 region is CSVVLGEQFF. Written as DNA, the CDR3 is TGCAGCGTTGTTTTAGGCGAGCAGTTCTTC.

The CDR3 nucleotides read TGTGCCAGCAGCCAACTTCCCACAGGCAACTATGGCTACACCTTC. This sequence encodes CASSQLPTGNYGYTF. This chain uses TRBV4-2 with TRBJ1-2, with D possibly being TRBD1 (5 bases). In germline, CDR1 is LGHNA, CDR2 YNFKEQ. This CDR3 contains 15 residues. The V and J ends lost 2 bases and 2 bases respectively, with 12 bases between them.

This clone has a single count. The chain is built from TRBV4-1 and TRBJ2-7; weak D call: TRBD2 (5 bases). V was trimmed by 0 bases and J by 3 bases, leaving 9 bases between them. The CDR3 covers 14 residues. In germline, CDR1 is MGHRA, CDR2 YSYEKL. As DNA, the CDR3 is TGCGCCAGCAGCCAAGAGTTCCGGGGCTACGAGCAGTACTTC. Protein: CASSQEFRGYEQYF.

CDR3 sequence: CAISLLAGLDNEQFF. CDR3 nucleotide sequence: TGTGCCATCAGCTTACTAGCGGGATTAGACAATGAGCAGTTCTTC. This chain uses TRBV10-3 with TRBJ2-1; 10 bases fit TRBD2. CDR1 and CDR2 from the germline V gene are ENHRY and SYGVKD. Trimming cost V 6 bases and J 5 bases; bases outside gene matches: 7. CDR3 length: 15 amino acids.

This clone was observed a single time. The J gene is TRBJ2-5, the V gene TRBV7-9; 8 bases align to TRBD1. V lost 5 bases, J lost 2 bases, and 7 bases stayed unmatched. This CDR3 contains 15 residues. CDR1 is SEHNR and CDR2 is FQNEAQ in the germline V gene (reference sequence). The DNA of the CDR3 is TGTGCCAGCAGCCTCCGGACAGGGCAACAAGAGACCCAGTACTTC. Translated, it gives CASSLRTGQQETQYF.